These 5 T cell receptor beta chains share one sample of origin, sequenced in a study of molecular identifiers for immune sequencing clone quantification. From the PCR reads, TCRdb called clonotypes with MiXCR, one entry per CDR3 protein. The sample includes more than 250,000 distinct CDR3 sequences, about a fifth of them seen just once. The source material was naive CD8+ T cells from blood, with Jurkat cell RNA spiked in. The sample's subset: FACS-sorted CD8+CD4-CCR7+CD45RA+ naive T cells. The receptor set was obtained from a human donor in good health. Some libraries in this study had Jurkat cell RNA spiked in.

This clonotype was observed many times. This chain joins TRBV4-3 and TRBJ2-7; 10 bases align to TRBD2. The CDR3 spans 17 residues. J lost 5 bases, V lost 1 base, and 11 bases had no gene match. Per germline, CDR1 LGHNA and CDR2 YSLEER. CDR3 residues: CASSQGTSGLSPHEQYF. For the CDR3, the DNA is TGCGCCAGCAGCCAAGGGACTAGCGGCCTTAGTCCTCACGAGCAGTACTTC.

This clonotype came up many times. The V gene is TRBV27, the J gene TRBJ2-3, with 8 nucleotides matching TRBD2. V dropped 5 bases and J dropped 2; count of bases not matched to a gene: 12. Germline V gene data show CDR1 as MNHEY and CDR2 as SMNVEV (reference sequence). The CDR3 is 17 amino acids. DNA for the CDR3: TGTGCCAGCAGTCCCGGACAGTCCGGGGGGGCCACAGATACGCAGTATTTT. It specifies CASSPGQSGGATDTQYF.

The V gene is TRBV28, the J gene TRBJ2-7; D perhaps matches TRBD1 (6 bases). Germline values: CDR1 MDHEN, CDR2 SYDVKM. This CDR3 has 16 residues. Trimming pared 7 bases from V and 2 bases from J, leaving 21 bases between. The CDR3 bases are TGTGCCAGCAACTCTGAGGACAGCCAATTTCCCTACGAGCAGTACTTC. Translated: CASNSEDSQFPYEQYF. The whole variable domain, remainder taken from reference TRBV28 and TRBJ2-7, is DVKVTQSSRYLVKRTGEKVFLECVQDMDHENMFWYRQDPGLGLRLIYFSYDVKMKEKGDIPEGYSVSREKKERFSLILESASTNQTSMYLCASNSEDSQFPYEQYFGPGTRLTVT.

This clonotype was recorded at least ten times. The V call is TRBV7-6, the J call TRBJ1-1, with 8 bases fitting TRBD1. CDR3 size: 15 residues. V shed 2 bases, J shed 1 base, and the junction held 3 bases outside the gene matches. In germline, CDR1 is SGHVS, CDR2 FNYEAQ. CDR3 residues: CASSLPGTGNTEAFF. CDR3 coding DNA: TGTGCCAGCAGCTTACCAGGGACAGGGAACACTGAAGCTTTCTTT.

Only a few counts were recorded for this clonotype. V usage is TRBV5-1 and J usage is TRBJ2-1; possible D gene TRBD2, 5 bases. This CDR3 is 15 amino acids long. V lost 0 bases and J lost 8, with 15 bases in between. CDR1 and CDR2 from the germline V gene are SGHRS and YFSETQ. CDR3 protein: CASSLASSTVDEQFF. The CDR3 bases are TGCGCCAGCAGCTTGGCTAGCTCCACGGTGGATGAGCAGTTCTTC.